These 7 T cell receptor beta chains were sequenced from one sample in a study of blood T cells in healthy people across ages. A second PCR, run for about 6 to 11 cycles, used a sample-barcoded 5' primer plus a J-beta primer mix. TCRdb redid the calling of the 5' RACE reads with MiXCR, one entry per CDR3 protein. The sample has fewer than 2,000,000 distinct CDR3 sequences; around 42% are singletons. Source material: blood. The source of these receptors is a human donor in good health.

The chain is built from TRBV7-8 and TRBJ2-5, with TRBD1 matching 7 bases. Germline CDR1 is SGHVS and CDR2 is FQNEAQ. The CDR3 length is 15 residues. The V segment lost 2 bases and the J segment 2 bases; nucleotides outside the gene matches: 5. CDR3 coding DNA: TGTGCCAGCAGCTTATACCAGACAGGGCAAGAGACCCAGTACTTC. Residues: CASSLYQTGQETQYF.

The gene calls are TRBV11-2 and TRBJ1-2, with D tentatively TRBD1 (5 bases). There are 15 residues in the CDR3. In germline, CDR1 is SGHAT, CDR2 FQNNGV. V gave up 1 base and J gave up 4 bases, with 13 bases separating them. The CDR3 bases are TGTGCCAGCAGCTTAGGGTCCGGGGGAGGCTATGGCTACACCTTC. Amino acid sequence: CASSLGSGGGYGYTF.

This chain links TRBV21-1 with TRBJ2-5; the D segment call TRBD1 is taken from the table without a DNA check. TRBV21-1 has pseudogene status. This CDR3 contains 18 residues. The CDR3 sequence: CASSKDRGRGSRRETQYF. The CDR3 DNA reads TGTGCCAGCAGCAAAGATCGTGGGCGGGGGAGTCGACGAGAGACCCAGTACTTC.

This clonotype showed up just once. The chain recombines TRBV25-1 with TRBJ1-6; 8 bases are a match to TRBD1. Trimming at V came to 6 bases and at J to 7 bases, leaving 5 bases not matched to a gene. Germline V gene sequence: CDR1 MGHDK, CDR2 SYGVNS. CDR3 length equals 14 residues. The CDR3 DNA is TGTGCCAGCAGCATCACAGGGGGGAATTCACCCCTCCACTTT. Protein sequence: CASSITGGNSPLHF.

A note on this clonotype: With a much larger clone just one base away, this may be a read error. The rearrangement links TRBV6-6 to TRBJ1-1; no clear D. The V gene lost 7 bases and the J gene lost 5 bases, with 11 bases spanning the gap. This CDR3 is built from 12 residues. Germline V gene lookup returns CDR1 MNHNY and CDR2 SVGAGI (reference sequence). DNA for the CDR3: TGTGCCAGCACCTTACGGGAGACTGAAGCTTTCTTT. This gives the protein CASTLRETEAFF.

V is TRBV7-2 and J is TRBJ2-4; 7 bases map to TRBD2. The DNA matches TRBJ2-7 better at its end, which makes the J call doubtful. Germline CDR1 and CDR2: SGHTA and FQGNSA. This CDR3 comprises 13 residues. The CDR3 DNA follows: TGTGCCAGCAGCCTCCAGCGGGGCTCCGAGCAGTACTTC. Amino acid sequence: CASSLQRGSEQYF.

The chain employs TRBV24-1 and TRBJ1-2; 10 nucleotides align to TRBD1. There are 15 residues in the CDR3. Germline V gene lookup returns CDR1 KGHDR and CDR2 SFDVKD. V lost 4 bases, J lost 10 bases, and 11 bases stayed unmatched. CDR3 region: CATSEVGQGVNDYTF. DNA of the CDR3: TGTGCCACCAGTGAGGTCGGACAGGGGGTAAATGACTACACCTTC.